Sequencing of this T cell receptor beta chain was carried out in a study of chemoradiotherapy in HPV16-positive cancers. The assay was immunoSEQ multiplex PCR, and TCRdb's table has in-frame clones only and misses some. The sample includes 20,000 to 25,000 clones, approximately 87% seen only once; the top ten take more than 2%. A remark on this clone: Its antigen remains unknown.

The V end was cut by 3 bases, the J end by 0 bases, with 13 bases between. Germline V gives CDR1 KGHSH, CDR2 LQKENI. The CDR3 covers 16 residues. Study conclusions and caveats: Candidate HPV-specific clones and E7-related TCR motifs grew in tumor during treatment. Only a couple of HPV16-positive patients supplied the functional HPV-specificity definition.

Sequencing was performed on blood, taken from a patient who underwent chemoradiotherapy. The receptor's source is a human donor with HPV-associated anogenital cancer. The chain uses TRBV18 and TRBJ2-3; D is perhaps TRBD2 (6 bases). This CDR3 reads CASSPRGMSSTDTQYF. CDR3 DNA sequence: TGTGCCAGCTCACCCCGGGGGATGTCTAGCACAGATACGCAGTATTTT.